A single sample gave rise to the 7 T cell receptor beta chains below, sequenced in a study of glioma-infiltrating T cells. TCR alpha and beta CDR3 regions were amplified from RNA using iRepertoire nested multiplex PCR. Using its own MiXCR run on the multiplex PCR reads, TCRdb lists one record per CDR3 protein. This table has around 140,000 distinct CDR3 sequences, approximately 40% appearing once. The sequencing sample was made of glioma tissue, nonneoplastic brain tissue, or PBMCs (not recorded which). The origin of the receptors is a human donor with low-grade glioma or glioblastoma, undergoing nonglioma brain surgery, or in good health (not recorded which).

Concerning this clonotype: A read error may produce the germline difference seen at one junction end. DNA of the CDR3: TGTGCCAGCAGTAACGACAGGGCCTTAGCCAAAAACATTCAGTGCTTC. Its protein product is CASSNDRALAKNIQCF. The rearrangement uses TRBV6-5 and TRBJ2-4; TRBD1 agrees at 7 bases. Germline loops: CDR1 MNHEY, CDR2 SVGAGI. The CDR3 sequence is 16 residues long.

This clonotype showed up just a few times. The CDR3 DNA reads as TGTGCCAGCAGTTACTCGCCGGTCTATGGCTACACCTTC. This codes for CASSYSPVYGYTF. The V gene is TRBV6-2 or TRBV6-3, the J gene TRBJ1-2, with no clear D. There are 13 residues in the CDR3. In germline, CDR1 is MNHEY, CDR2 SVGEGT. Trimming took off 0 bases at V and 4 bases at J, with 6 bases between the two ends.

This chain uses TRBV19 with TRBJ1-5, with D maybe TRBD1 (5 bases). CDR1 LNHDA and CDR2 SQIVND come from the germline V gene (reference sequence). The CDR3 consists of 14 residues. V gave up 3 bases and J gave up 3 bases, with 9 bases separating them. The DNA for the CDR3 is TGTGCCAGTAGTATTGTAGGGACCAATCAGCCCCAGCATTTT. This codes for CASSIVGTNQPQHF. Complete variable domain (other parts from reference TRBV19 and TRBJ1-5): DGGITQSPKYLFRKEGQNVTLSCEQNLNHDAMYWYRQDPGQGLRLIYYSQIVNDFQKGDIAEGYSVSREKKESFPLTVTSAQKNPTAFYLCASSIVGTNQPQHFGDGTRLSIL.

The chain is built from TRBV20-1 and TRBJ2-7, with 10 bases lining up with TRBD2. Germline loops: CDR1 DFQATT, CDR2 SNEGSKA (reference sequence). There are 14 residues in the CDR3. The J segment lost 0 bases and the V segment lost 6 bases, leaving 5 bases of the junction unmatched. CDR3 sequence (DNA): TGCAGTGCCCATGGGACTAGCGACTCCTACGAGCAGTACTTC. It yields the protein CSAHGTSDSYEQYF.

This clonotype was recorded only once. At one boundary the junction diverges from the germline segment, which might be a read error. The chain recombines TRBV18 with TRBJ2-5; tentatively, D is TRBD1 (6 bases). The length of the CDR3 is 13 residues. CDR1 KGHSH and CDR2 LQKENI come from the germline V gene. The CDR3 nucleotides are TGTGCCACCTACCGGACGGGACAAGAGGCCCAGTACTTC. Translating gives CATYRTGQEAQYF.

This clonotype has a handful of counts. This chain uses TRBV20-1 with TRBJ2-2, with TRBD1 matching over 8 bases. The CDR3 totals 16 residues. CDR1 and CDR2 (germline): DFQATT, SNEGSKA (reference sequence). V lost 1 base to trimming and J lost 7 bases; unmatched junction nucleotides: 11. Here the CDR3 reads CSARVDGTGMDGELFF. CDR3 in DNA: TGCAGTGCTAGAGTGGATGGGACAGGAATGGACGGGGAGCTGTTTTTT.

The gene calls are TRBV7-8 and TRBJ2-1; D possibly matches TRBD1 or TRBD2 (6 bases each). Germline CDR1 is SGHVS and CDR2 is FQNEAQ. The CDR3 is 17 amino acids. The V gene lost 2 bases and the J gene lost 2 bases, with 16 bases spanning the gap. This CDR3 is CASSLYSGADPYNEQFF. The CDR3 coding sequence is TGTGCCAGCAGCTTATACTCGGGGGCGGACCCCTACAATGAGCAGTTCTTC.